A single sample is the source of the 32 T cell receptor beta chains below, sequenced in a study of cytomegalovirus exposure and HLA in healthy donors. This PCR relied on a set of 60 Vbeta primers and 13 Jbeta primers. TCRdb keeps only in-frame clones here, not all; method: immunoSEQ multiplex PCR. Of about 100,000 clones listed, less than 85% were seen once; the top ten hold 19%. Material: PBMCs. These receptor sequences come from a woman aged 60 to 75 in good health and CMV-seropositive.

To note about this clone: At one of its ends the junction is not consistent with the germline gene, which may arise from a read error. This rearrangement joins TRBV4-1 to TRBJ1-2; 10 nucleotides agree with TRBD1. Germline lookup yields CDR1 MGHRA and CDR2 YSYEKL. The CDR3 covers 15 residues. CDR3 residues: CASRQARDRGSGYTF. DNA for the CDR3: TGCGCCAGCAGGCAAGCCCGGGACAGGGGTAGTGGCTACACCTTC.

CDR3 sequence: CASSPTLAGVTETQYF. Written as DNA, the CDR3 is TGTGCCAGCAGCCCAACCTTGGCGGGAGTAACTGAGACCCAGTACTTC. The chain couples TRBV7-9 to TRBJ2-5, with 7 bases identical to TRBD2. The ends lost 5 bases at V and 5 bases at J; junction bases unmatched: 14. The CDR3 extends over 16 amino acids. The germline V gene has CDR1 SEHNR and CDR2 FQNEAQ (reference sequence).

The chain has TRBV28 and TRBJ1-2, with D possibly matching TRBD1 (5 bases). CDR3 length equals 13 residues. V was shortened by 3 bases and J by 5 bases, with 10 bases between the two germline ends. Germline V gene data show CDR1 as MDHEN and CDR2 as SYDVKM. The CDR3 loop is CASSLGGIYGYTF. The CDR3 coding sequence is TGTGCCAGCAGTTTGGGGGGTATTTATGGCTACACCTTC.

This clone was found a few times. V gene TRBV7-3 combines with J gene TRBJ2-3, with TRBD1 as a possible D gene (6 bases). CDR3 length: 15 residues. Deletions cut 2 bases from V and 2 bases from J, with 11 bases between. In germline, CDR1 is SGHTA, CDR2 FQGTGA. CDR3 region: CASSLFPGVTDTQYF. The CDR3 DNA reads TGTGCCAGCAGCTTATTCCCAGGGGTCACAGATACGCAGTATTTT.

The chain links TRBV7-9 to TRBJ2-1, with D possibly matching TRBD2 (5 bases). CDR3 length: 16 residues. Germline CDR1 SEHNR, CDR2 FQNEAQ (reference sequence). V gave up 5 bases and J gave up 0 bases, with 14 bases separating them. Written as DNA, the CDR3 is TGTGCCAGCAGCCCCCAAGCGGAGAGCTCCTACAATGAGCAGTTCTTC. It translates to CASSPQAESSYNEQFF.

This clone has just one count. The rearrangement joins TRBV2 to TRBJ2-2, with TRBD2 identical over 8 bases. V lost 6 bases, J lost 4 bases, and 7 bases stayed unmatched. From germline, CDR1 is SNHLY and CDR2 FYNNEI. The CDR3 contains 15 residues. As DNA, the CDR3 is TGTGCCAGCAGAATAGCGGGATTGGGCACCGGGGAGCTGTTTTTT. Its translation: CASRIAGLGTGELFF.

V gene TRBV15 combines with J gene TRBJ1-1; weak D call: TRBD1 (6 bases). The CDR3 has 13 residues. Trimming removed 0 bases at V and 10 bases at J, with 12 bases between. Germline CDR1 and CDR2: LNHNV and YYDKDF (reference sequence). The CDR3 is CATSRDADSGAFF. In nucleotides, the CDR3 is TGTGCCACCAGCAGAGATGCGGACAGTGGAGCTTTCTTT.

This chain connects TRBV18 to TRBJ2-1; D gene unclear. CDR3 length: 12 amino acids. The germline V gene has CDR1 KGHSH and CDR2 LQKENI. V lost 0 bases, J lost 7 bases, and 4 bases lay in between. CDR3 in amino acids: CASSPPRNEQFF. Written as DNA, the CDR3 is TGTGCCAGCTCACCACCGAGGAATGAGCAGTTCTTC.

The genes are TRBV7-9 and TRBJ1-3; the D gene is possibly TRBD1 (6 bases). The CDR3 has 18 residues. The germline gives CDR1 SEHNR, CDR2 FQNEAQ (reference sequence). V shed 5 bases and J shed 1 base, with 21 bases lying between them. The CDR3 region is CASSGQQGGMLSGNTIYF. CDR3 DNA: TGTGCCAGCAGCGGACAACAGGGAGGGATGTTGTCTGGAAACACCATATATTTT.

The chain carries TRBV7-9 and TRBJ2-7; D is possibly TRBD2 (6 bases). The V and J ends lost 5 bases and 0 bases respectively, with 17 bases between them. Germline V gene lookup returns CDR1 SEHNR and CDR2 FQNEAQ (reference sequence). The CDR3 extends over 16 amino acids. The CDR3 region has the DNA TGTGCCAGCAGCCTCGGAGGAGGGGTTGGCTCCTACGAGCAGTACTTC. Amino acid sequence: CASSLGGGVGSYEQYF.

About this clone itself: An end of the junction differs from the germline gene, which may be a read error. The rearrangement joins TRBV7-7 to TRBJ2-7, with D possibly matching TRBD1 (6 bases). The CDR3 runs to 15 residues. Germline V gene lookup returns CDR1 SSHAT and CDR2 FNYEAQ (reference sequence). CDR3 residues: CASSVATGYSYEQYF. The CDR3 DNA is TGTGCTAGCAGCGTAGCCACAGGGTATTCCTACGAGCAGTACTTC.

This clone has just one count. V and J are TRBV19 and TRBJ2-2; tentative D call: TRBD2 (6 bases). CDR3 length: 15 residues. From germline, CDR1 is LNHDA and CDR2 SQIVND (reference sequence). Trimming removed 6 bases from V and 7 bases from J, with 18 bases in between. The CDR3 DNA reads TGTGCCAGTAGGGAGACGGGAGTAAGGGACGGGGAGCTGTTTTTT. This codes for CASRETGVRDGELFF.

The CDR3 loop is CASSETGATNEKLFF. The CDR3 bases are TGTGCCAGCAGCGAAACAGGGGCAACTAATGAAAAACTGTTTTTT. The chain combines TRBV9 with TRBJ1-4; 7 bases are a match to TRBD1. Per the germline V gene, CDR1 is SGDLS and CDR2 is YYNGEE. With 3 bases clipped from V and 0 bases from J, the junction kept 2 bases outside the gene matches. The CDR3 is 15 residues long.

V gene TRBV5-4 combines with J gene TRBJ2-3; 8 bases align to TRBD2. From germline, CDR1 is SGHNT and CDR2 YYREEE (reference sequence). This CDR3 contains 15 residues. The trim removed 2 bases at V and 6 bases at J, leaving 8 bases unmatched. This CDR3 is CASSFPGAGGDTQYF. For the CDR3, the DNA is TGTGCCAGCAGCTTCCCTGGGGCGGGGGGTGATACGCAGTATTTT.

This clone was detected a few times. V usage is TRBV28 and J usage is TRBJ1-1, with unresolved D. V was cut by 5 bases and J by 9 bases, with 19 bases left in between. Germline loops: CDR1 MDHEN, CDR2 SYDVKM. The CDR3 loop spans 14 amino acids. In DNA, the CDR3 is TGTGCCAGCAGTCCTCAATCAGATTATATGAAAGCTTTCTTT. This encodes CASSPQSDYMKAFF.

The CDR3 loop is CAISEQVNQPQHF. The CDR3 region has the DNA TGTGCCATCAGTGAGCAGGTTAATCAGCCCCAGCATTTT. V and J are TRBV10-3 and TRBJ1-5; no reliable D call. V was trimmed by 2 bases and J by 4 bases, leaving 6 bases between them. This CDR3 has 13 amino acids. CDR1 is ENHRY and CDR2 is SYGVKD in the germline V gene.

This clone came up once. The CDR3 protein is CASSLEEGWETQYF. The DNA for the CDR3 is TGTGCCAGCAGCTTAGAAGAGGGTTGGGAGACCCAGTACTTC. The chain uses TRBV7-9 and TRBJ2-5; the D gene is possibly TRBD2 (5 bases). V was pared by 1 base and J by 5 bases, with 11 bases between. This CDR3 is built from 14 residues. Germline CDR1 reads SEHNR; CDR2 reads FQNEAQ (reference sequence).

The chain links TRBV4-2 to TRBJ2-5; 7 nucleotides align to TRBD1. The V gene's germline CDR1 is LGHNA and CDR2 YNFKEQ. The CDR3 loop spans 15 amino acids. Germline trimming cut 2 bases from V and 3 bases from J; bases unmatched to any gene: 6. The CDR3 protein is CASSQTGDPEETQYF. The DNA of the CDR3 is TGTGCCAGCAGCCAAACAGGGGACCCCGAAGAGACCCAGTACTTC.

The CDR3 here is CAWSVLDEQYF. CDR3 nucleotide sequence: TGTGCCTGGAGTGTACTGGACGAGCAGTACTTC. This rearrangement joins TRBV30 to TRBJ2-7; D unclear. CDR3 size: 11 residues. The V gene's germline CDR1 is GTSNPN and CDR2 SVGIG (reference sequence). Trimming shortened V by 0 bases and J by 5 bases, and 5 bases separated the two germline ends. The complete variable domain, with remaining parts taken from reference TRBV30 and TRBJ2-7, reads SQTIHQWPATLVQPVGSPLSLECTVEGTSNPNLYWYRQAAGRGLQLLFYSVGIGQISSEVPQNLSASRPQDRQFILSSKKLLLSDSGFYLCAWSVLDEQYFGPGTRLTVT.

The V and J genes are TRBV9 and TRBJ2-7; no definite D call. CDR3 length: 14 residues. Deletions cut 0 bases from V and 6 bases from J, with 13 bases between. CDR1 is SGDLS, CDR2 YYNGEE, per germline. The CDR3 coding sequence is TGTGCCAGCAGCGTAGACTCCGAGCATGGCGAGCAGTACTTC. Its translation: CASSVDSEHGEQYF.

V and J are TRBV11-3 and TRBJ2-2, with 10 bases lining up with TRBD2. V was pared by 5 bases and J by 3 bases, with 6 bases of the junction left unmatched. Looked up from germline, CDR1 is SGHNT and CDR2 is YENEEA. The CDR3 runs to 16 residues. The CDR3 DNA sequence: TGTGCCAGCAGCCGAGCGGGAGGGCCCGACACCGGGGAGCTGTTTTTT. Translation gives CASSRAGGPDTGELFF.

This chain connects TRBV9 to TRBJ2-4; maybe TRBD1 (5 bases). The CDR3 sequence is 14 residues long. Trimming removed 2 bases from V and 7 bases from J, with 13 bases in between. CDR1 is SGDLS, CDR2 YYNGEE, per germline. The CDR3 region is CASSVDRSGNIQYF. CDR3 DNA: TGTGCCAGCAGCGTGGACCGTTCAGGGAACATTCAGTACTTC.

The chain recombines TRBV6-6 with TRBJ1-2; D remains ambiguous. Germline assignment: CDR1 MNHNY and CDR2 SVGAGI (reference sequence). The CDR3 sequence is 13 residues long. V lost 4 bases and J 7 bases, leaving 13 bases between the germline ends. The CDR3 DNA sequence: TGTGCCAGCAGTTCGCACGGGTATGGTGGCTACACCTTC. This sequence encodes CASSSHGYGGYTF.

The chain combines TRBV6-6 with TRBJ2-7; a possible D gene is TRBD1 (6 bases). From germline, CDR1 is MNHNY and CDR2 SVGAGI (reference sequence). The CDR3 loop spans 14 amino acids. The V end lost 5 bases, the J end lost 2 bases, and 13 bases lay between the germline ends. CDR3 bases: TGTGCCAGCAGTAGTTACAGGGCACCCTACGAGCAGTACTTC. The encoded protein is CASSSYRAPYEQYF.

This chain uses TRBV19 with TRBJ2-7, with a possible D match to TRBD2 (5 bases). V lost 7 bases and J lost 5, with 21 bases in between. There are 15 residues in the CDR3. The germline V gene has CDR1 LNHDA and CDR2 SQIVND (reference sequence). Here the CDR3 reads CASIPTAGWLHEQYF. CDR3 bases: TGTGCCAGTATTCCCACGGCGGGCTGGCTCCACGAGCAGTACTTC. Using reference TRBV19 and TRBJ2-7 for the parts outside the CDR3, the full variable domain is DGGITQSPKYLFRKEGQNVTLSCEQNLNHDAMYWYRQDPGQGLRLIYYSQIVNDFQKGDIAEGYSVSREKKESFPLTVTSAQKNPTAFYLCASIPTAGWLHEQYFGPGTRLTVT.

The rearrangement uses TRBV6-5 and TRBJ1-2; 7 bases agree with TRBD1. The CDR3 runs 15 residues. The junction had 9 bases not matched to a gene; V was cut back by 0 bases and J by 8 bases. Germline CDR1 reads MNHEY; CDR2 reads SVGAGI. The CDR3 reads CASSYSGGVFGGYTF. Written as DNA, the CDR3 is TGTGCCAGCAGTTACTCAGGGGGCGTCTTTGGAGGCTACACCTTC.

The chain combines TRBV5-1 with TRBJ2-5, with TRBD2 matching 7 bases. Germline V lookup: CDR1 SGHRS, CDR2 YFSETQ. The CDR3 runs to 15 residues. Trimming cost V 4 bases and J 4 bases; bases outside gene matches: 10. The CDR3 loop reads CASSGGTMVGETQYF. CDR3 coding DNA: TGCGCCAGCAGCGGGGGGACTATGGTAGGAGAGACCCAGTACTTC. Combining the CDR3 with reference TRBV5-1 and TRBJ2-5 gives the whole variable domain KAGVTQTPRYLIKTRGQQVTLSCSPISGHRSVSWYQQTPGQGLQFLFEYFSETQRNKGNFPGRFSGRQFSNSRSEMNVSTLELGDSALYLCASSGGTMVGETQYFGPGTRLLVL.

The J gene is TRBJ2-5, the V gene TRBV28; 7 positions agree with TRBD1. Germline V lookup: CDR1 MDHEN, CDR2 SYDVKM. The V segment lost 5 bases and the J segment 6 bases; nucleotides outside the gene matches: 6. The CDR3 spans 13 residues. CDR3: CASSETGLKTQYF. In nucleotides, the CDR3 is TGTGCCAGCAGTGAGACAGGGCTGAAGACCCAGTACTTC.

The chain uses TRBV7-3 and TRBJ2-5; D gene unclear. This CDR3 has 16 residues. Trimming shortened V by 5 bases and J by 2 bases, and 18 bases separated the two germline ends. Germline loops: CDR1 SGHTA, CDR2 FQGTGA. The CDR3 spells CASSINGGDGQETQYF. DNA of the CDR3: TGTGCCAGCAGCATAAACGGTGGCGACGGGCAAGAGACCCAGTACTTC.

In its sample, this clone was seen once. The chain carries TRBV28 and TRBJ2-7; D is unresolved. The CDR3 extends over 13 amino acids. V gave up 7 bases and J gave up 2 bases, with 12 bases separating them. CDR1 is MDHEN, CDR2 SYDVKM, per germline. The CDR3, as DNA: TGTGCCAGCAAAAGAGAGATGACCTACGAGCAGTACTTC. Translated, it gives CASKREMTYEQYF.

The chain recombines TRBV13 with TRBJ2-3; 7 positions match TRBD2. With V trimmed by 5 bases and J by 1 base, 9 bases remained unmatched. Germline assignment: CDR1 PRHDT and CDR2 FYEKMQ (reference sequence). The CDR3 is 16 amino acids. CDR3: CASSPLAERGTDTQYF. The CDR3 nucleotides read TGTGCCAGCAGCCCTCTAGCGGAAAGAGGCACAGATACGCAGTATTTT.

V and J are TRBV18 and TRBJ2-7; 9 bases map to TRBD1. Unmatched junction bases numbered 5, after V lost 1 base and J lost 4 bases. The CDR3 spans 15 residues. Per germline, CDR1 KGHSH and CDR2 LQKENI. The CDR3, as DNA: TGTGCCAGCTCACCACAGGACAGGGGTGGGTACGAGCAGTACTTC. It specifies CASSPQDRGGYEQYF.